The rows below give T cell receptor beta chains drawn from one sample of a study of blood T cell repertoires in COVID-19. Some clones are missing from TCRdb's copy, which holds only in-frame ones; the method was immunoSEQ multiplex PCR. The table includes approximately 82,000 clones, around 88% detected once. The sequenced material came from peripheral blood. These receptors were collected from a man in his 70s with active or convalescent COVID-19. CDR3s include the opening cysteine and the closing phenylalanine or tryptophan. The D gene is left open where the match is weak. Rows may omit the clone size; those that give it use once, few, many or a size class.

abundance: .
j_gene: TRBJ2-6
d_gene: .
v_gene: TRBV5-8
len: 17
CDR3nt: TGTGCCAGCAGCCAGTTGGGCACGAGCTCTGGGGCCAACGTCCTGACTTTC
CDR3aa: CASSQLGTSSGANVLTF

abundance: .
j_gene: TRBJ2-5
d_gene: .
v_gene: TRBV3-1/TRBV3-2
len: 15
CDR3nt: TGTGCCAGCAGCCAAAACGCTGCCAGGGAAAAGACCCAGTACTTC
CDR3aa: CASSQNAAREKTQYF

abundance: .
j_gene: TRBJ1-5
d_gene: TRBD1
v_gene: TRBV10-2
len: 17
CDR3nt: TGCGCCAGCAGGGCGAACAGGGGGGGTAATAGCAATCAGCCCCAGCATTTT
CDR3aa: CASRANRGGNSNQPQHF

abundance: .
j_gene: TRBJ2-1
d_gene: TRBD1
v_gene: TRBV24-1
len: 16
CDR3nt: TGTGCCACCAGTGATCGAACAGGGGGCCCCTACAATGAGCAGTTCTTC
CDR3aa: CATSDRTGGPYNEQFF

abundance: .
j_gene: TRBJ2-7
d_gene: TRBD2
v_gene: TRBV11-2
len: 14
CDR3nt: TGTGCCAGCAGCTTAAGGGAGGGGCTCTACGAGCAGTACTTC
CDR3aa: CASSLREGLYEQYF

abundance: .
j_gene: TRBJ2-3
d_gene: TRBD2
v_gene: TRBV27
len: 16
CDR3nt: TGTGCCAGCAGTTTATACGCGGGAGGGAAGTCAGATACGCAGTATTTT
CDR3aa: CASSLYAGGKSDTQYF

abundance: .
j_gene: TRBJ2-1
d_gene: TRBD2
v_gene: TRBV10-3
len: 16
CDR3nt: TGTGCCATCAGTGAGTCGACCGGGAGGTACTACAATGAGCAGTTCTTC
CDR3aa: CAISESTGRYYNEQFF

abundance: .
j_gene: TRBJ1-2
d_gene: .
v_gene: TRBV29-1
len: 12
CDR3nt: TGCAGCGTTGCACACGCTAACTATGGCTACACCTTC
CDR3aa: CSVAHANYGYTF

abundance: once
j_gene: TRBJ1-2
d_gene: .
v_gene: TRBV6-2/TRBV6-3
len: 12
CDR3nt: TGTGCCAGCAGTCCACAGGGTTATGGCTACACCTTC
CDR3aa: CASSPQGYGYTF

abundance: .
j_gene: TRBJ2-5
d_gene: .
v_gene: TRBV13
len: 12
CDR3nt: TGTGCCAGCAGCATACAAAAAGAGACCCAGTACTTC
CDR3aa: CASSIQKETQYF

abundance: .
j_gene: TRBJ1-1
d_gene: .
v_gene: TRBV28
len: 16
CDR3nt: TGTGCCAGCAGCCAAGGTGGGGCAAGAATGAACACTGAAGCTTTCTTT
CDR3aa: CASSQGGARMNTEAFF

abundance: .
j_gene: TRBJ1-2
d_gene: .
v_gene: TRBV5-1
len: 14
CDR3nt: TGCGCCAGCAGCTTGGCAGGGGTTAACTATGGCTACACCTTC
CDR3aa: CASSLAGVNYGYTF

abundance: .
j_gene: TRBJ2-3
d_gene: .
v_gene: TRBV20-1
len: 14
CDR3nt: TGCAGTGCTAGTTCCAGCGGTAGCACAGATACGCAGTATTTT
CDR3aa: CSASSSGSTDTQYF

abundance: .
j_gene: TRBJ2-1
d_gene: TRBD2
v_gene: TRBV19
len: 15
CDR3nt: TGTGCCAGTAGAGAGACTAGCGGCTGGGCGGGTGAGCAGTTCTTC
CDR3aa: CASRETSGWAGEQFF

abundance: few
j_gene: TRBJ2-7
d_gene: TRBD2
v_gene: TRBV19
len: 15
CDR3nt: TGTGCCAGTAGTACGTTGGCTAGCGGGAGCTACGAGCAGTACTTC
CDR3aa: CASSTLASGSYEQYF

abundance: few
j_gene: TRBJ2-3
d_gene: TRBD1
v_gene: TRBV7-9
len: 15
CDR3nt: TGTGCCAGCAGCCTAGACAGGGGGCTTTTAGATACGCAGTATTTT
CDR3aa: CASSLDRGLLDTQYF

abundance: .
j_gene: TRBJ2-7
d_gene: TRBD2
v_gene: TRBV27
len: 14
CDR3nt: TGTGCCAGCAGTCCCCTGGGGGGGATCTACGAGCAGTACTTC
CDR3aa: CASSPLGGIYEQYF

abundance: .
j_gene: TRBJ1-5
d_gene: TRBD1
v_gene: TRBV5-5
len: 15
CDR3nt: TGTGCCAGCAGCTCAGGGACAGGGGCAGATCAGCCCCAGCATTTT
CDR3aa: CASSSGTGADQPQHF

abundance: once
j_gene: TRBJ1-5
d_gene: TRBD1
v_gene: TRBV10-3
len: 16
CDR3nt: TGTGCCATCAGTCCACAGGGGGCGACGGGCAATCAGCCCCAGCATTTT
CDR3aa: CAISPQGATGNQPQHF

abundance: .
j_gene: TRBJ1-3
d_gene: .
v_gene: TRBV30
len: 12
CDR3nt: TGTGCCTGGAGTGTTACTGCGGGGGATGAGGATTTT
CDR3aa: CAWSVTAGDEDF

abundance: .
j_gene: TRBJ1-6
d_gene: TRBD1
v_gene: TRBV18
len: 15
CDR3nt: TGTGCCAGCTCCGGACGACAGGGGGACAATTCACCCCTCCACTTT
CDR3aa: CASSGRQGDNSPLHF

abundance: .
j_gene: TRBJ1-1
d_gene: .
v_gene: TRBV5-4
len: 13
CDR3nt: TGTGCCAGCAGCTTGCCAGTGAACACTGAAGCTTTCTTT
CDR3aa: CASSLPVNTEAFF

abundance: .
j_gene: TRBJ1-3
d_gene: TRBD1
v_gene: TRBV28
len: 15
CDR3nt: TGTGCCAGCAACGTACAGGGGGCTTCGGGAAACACCATATATTTT
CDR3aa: CASNVQGASGNTIYF

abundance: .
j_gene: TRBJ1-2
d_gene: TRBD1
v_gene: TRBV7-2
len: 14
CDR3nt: TGTGCCAGCACCCCGACAGGGGGCGACTATGGCTACACCTTC
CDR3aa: CASTPTGGDYGYTF

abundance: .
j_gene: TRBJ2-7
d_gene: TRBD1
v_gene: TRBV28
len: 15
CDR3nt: TGTGCCAGCAGTTTTTATCAGGGGGCTGCTTACGAGCAGTACTTC
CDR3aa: CASSFYQGAAYEQYF

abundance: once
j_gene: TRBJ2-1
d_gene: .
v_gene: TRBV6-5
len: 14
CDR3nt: TGTGCCACAGCCTCTAGACAGGACTACAATGAGCAGTTCTTC
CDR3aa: CATASRQDYNEQFF

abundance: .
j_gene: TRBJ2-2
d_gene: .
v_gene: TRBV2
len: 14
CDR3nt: TGTGCCAGCCGGCGACTATCGAACACCGGGGAGCTGTTTTTT
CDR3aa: CASRRLSNTGELFF

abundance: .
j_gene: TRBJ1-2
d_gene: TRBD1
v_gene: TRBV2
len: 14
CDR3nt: TGTGCCAGCAGAGAGACAGGGGTTAACTATGGCTACACCTTC
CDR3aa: CASRETGVNYGYTF

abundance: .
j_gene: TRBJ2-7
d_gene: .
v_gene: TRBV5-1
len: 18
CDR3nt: TGCGCCAGCAGCTTGGAAGGTGTCGGCAGCAGGGGTTCCGACGAGCAGTACTTC
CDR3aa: CASSLEGVGSRGSDEQYF

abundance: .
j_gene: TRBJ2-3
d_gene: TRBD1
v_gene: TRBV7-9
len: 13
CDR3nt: TGTGCCAGCAGGCAAACAGGGGGAGATACGCAGTATTTT
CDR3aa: CASRQTGGDTQYF

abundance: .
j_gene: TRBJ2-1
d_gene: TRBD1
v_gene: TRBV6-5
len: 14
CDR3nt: TGTGCCAGCAGTTTCGGACAGGGTTACAATGAGCAGTTCTTC
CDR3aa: CASSFGQGYNEQFF

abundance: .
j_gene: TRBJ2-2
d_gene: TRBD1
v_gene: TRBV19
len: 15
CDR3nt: TGTGCCAGTAGCAGACAGGGGCTAAACACCGGGGAGCTGTTTTTT
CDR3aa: CASSRQGLNTGELFF

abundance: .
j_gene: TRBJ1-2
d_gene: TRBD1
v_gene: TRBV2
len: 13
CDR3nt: TGTGCCAGCAGTGATCAGGGGGCTGGTGGCTACACCTTC
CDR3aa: CASSDQGAGGYTF

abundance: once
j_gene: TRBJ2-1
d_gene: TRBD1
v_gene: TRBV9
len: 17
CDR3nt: TGTGCCAGCAGCGCCCGGACAGGGGGCAACTCCTACAATGAGCAGTTCTTC
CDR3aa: CASSARTGGNSYNEQFF

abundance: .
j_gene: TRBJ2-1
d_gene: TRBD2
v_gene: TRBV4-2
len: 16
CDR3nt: TGTGCCAGCAGCCAAGTTGCGGGAGTTACCTACAATGAGCAGTTCTTC
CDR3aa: CASSQVAGVTYNEQFF

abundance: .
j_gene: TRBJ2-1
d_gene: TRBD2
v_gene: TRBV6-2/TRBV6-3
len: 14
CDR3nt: TGTGCCAGCAGTCGGCCTAGCGGGAGTCATGAGCAGTTCTTC
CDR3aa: CASSRPSGSHEQFF

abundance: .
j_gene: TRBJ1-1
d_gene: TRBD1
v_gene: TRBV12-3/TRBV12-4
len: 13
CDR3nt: TGTGCCAGCAGACCCACAGGGGGCACTGAAGCTTTCTTT
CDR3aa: CASRPTGGTEAFF

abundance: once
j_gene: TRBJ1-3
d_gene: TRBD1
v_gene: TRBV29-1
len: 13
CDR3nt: TGCAGCGTTGGTGACAGGGCTGGAAACACCATATATTTT
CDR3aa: CSVGDRAGNTIYF

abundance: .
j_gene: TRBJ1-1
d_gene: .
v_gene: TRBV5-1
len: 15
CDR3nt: TGCGCCAGCAGCTTGTGGGACCCCACTGGGAGGGAAGCTTTCTTT
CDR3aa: CASSLWDPTGREAFF

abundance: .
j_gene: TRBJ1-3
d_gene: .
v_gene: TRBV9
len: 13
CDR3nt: TGTGCCAGCAGCCCGGACAGCCGAAACACCATATATTTT
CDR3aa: CASSPDSRNTIYF

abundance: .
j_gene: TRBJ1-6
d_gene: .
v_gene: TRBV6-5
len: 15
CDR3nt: TGTGCCAGCAGTTTAAGTCCCACAAATAATTCACCCCTCCACTTT
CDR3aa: CASSLSPTNNSPLHF

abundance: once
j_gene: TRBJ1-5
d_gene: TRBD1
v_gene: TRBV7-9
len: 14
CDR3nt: TGTGCCAGCAGCGCCGGGACAGGGGATCAGCCCCAGCATTTT
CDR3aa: CASSAGTGDQPQHF

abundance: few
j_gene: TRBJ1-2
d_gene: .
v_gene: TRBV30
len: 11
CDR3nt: TGTGCCCTTTACAGGGCCCACGGCTACACCTTC
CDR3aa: CALYRAHGYTF

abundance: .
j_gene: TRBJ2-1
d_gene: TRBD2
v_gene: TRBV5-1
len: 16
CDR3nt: TGCGCCAGCAGCTGGGGACTAGTGGGAACCTACAATGAGCAGTTCTTC
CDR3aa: CASSWGLVGTYNEQFF

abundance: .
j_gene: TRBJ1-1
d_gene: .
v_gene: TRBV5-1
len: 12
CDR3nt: TGCGCCAGCAGCCTCGCGGCAGATGAAGCTTTCTTT
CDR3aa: CASSLAADEAFF

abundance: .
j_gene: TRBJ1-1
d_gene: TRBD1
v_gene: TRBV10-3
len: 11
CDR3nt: TGTGCCATCAGGGGTGGACAGGGGGCTTTCTTT
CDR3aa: CAIRGGQGAFF

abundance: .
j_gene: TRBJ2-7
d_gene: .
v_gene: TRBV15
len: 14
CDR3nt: TGTGCCACCAGCCCACAGGGTTTTGTGTACGAGCAGTACTTC
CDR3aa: CATSPQGFVYEQYF

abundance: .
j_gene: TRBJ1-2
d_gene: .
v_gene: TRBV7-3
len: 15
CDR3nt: TGTGCCAGCAGCCCCCGCGGCGGGGGGCACTATGGCTACACCTTC
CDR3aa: CASSPRGGGHYGYTF

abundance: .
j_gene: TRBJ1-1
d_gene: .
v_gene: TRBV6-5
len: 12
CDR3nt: TGTGCCAGCAGTTACTCAACGAGTGGAGCTTTCTTT
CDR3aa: CASSYSTSGAFF

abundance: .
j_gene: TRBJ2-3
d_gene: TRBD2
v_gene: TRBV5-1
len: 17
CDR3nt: TGCGCCAGCAGTGCCGGGACTAGCGGGCCCTACACAGATACGCAGTATTTT
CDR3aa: CASSAGTSGPYTDTQYF

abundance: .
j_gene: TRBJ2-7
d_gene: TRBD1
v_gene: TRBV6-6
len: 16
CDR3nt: TGTGCCAGCAGATCTACACCGGGACAGGCTACCTACGAGCAGTACTTC
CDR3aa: CASRSTPGQATYEQYF

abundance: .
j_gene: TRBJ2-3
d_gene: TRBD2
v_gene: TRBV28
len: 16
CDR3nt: TGTGCCAGCAGTTTTATAGCGGGAGGGACCACAGATACGCAGTATTTT
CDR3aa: CASSFIAGGTTDTQYF

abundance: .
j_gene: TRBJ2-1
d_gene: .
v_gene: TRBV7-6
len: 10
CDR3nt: TGTGCCAGCAGTAGCAATGAGCAGTTCTTC
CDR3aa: CASSSNEQFF

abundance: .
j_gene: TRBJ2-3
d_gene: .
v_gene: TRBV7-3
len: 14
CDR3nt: TGTGCCAGCAGCCGGAACCGGGGTACAGATACGCAGTATTTT
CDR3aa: CASSRNRGTDTQYF

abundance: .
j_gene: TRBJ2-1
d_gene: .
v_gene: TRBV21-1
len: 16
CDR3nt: TGTGCCAGCAGCAAATTTGTCCCTAGCGGGAGTGATGAGCAGTTCTTC
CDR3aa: CASSKFVPSGSDEQFF